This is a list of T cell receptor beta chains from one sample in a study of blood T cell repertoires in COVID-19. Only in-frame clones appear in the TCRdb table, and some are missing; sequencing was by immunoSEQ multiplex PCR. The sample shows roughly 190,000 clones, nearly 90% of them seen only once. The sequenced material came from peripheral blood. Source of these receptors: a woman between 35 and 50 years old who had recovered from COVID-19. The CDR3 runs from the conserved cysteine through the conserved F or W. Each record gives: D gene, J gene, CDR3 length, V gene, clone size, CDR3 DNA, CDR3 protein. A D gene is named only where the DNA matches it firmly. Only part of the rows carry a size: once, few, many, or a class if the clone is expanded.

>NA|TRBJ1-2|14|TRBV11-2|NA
TGTGCCAGCAGCTTGAATACTCAGGGCTTGGGCTACACCTTC
CASSLNTQGLGYTF
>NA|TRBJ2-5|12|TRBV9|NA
TGTGCCAGCAGCCCCACCCGGGAGACCCAGTACTTC
CASSPTRETQYF
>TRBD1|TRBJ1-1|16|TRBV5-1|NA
TGCGCCAGCACTCCGGGACAGGGTGGGATGAACACTGAAGCTTTCTTT
CASTPGQGGMNTEAFF
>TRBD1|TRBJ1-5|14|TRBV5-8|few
TGTGCCAGCAGCTTGACAGGGGGCAGTCAGCCCCAGCATTTT
CASSLTGGSQPQHF
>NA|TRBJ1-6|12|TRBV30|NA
TGTGCCTGGAGTGTAAGGCAGGGACCCCTCCACTTT
CAWSVRQGPLHF
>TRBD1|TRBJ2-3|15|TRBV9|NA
TGTGCCAGCAGCGACCAGGGACAGCACACAGATACGCAGTATTTT
CASSDQGQHTDTQYF
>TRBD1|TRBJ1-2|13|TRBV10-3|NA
TGTGCCACCGGACAGGGACCTGACTATGGCTACACCTTC
CATGQGPDYGYTF
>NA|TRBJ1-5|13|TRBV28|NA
TGTGCCAGCAGTTTACCCGACACCAAGCCCCAGCATTTT
CASSLPDTKPQHF
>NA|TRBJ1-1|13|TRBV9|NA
TGTGCCAGCAGCGTAGGAAGGACGGACAAAGCTTTCTTT
CASSVGRTDKAFF
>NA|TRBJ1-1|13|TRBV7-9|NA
TGTGCCAGCAGCCTCAGGGAATTGCCTGAAGCTTTCTTT
CASSLRELPEAFF
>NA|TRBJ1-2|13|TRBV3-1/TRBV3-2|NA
TGTGCCAGCTACGCGCCCGGGAACTATGGCTACACCTTC
CASYAPGNYGYTF
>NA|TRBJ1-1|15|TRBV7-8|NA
TGTGCCAGCAGCTTACTCCCACAGGGCTCCTCGGAAGCTTTCTTT
CASSLLPQGSSEAFF
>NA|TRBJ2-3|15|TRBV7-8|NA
TGTGCCAGCAGCTTAATAACAGGGAGCACAGATACGCAGTATTTT
CASSLITGSTDTQYF
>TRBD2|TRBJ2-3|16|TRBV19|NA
TGTGCCAGTAGTCGCAGACTAGCGGGAGTAACAGATACGCAGTATTTT
CASSRRLAGVTDTQYF
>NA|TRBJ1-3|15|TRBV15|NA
TGTGCCACCAGCAGAGATCCCGGCGGTGGGAACACCATATATTTT
CATSRDPGGGNTIYF
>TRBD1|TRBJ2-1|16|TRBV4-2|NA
TGTGCCAGCAGCCAAGATCAGGGGGCTAGGGGTAATGAGCAGTTCTTC
CASSQDQGARGNEQFF
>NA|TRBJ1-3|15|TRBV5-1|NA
TGCGCCAGCAGCTTGGATGGAGTTTTAGGAAACACCATATATTTT
CASSLDGVLGNTIYF
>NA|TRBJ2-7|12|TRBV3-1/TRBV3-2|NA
TGTGCCAGCAGCACTTACAGGGCCGAGCAGTACTTC
CASSTYRAEQYF
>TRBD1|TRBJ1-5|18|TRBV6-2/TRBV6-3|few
TGTGCCAGCAGTTACTCCGCGGACAGGGGAGGAAGCAATCAGCCCCAGCATTTT
CASSYSADRGGSNQPQHF
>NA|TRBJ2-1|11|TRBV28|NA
TGTGCCAGCAGTTCCAGTTTGGCATGGTTCTTC
CASSSSLAWFF
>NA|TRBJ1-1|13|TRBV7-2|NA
TGTGCCAGCAGCTTAATCCTCAACGGTGAAGCTTTCTTT
CASSLILNGEAFF
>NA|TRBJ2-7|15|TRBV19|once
TGTGCCAGTAGTATAGGAGGACTTGACTCCTACGAGCAGTACTTC
CASSIGGLDSYEQYF
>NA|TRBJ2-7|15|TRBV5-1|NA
TGCGCCAGCAGACATTGGGCAGGTGAGAACTACGAGCAGTACTTC
CASRHWAGENYEQYF
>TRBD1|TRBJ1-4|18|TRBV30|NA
TGTGCCTGGAGCGCCGGGACAGTCAATCTCTCCCCTAATGAAAAACTGTTTTTT
CAWSAGTVNLSPNEKLFF
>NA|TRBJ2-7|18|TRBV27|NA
TGTGCCAGCAGCCAAAGGGCGGGTGTCGGGGGGCTCTCCTACGAGCAGTACTTC
CASSQRAGVGGLSYEQYF
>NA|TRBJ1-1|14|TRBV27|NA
TGTGCCAGCAGTACAGGATTTCCCTACACTGAAGCTTTCTTT
CASSTGFPYTEAFF
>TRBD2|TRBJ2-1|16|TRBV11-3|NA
TGTGCCAGCAGCTTAGCCACTAGCGGGGGCTACAATGAGCAGTTCTTC
CASSLATSGGYNEQFF
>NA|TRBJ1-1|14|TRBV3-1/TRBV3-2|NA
TGTGCCAGCAGCCATGGCGGTCGTCCCTATGAAGCTTTCTTT
CASSHGGRPYEAFF
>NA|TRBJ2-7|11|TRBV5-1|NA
TGCGCCAGCAGCTTAGGGGCCGAGCAGTACTTC
CASSLGAEQYF
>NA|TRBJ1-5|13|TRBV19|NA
TGTGCCAGCGGGACACATAGCAATCAGCCCCAGCATTTT
CASGTHSNQPQHF
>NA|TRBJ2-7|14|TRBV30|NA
TGTGCCTGGCACATCCAGGGGCCCGTGTACGAGCAGTACTTC
CAWHIQGPVYEQYF
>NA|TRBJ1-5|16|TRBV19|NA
TGTGCCAGTAGTATACTAGCAGGTTATAGCAATCAGCCCCAGCATTTT
CASSILAGYSNQPQHF
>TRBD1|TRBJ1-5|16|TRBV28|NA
TGTGCCAGCAGTCGACAGGGTTCGTATAGCAATCAGCCCCAGCATTTT
CASSRQGSYSNQPQHF
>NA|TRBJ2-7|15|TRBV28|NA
TGTGCCACCGTAACCGTGGGGGGTCGGACCTACGAGCAGTACTTC
CATVTVGGRTYEQYF
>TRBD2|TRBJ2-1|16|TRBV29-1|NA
TGCAGCGTTGGGGGTAGCGGGAGTCCCTCCTACAATGAGCAGTTCTTC
CSVGGSGSPSYNEQFF
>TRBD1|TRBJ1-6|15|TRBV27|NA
TGTGCCAGCAGGACAGGGGGCTCCTATAATTCACCCCTCCACTTT
CASRTGGSYNSPLHF
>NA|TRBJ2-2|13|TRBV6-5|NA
TGTGCCAGCAGTTACTCGCGCACCGGGGAGCTGTTTTTT
CASSYSRTGELFF
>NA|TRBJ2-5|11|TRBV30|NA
TGTGCCTGGGCGCCGGGGGAGACCCAGTACTTC
CAWAPGETQYF
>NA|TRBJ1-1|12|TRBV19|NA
TGTGCCAGTCAGGGGCGGTTGACTGAAGCTTTCTTT
CASQGRLTEAFF
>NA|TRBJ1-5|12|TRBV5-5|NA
TGTGCCAGCAGCTACACAGGGCTGCCCCAGCATTTT
CASSYTGLPQHF
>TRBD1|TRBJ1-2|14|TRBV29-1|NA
TGCAGCGTTCGACAGGGGGCGGCTAACTATGGCTACACCTTC
CSVRQGAANYGYTF
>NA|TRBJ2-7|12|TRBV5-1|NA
TGCGCCAGCAAACTACAGGGATACGAGCAGTACTTC
CASKLQGYEQYF